The 28 T cell receptor beta chains below come from one sample, sequenced in a study of T cell responses to AZD1222 COVID-19 vaccine. Method: immunoSEQ multiplex PCR; TCRdb's copy keeps in-frame clones and lacks some. This sample has over 75,000 clones, with 80% to 90% found just once. Material: peripheral blood, obtained on day 0 of AZD1222 vaccination. The receptors originated from an adult in good health.

The chain links TRBV7-8 to TRBJ2-3; the D is unclear. V was cut by 3 bases and J by 1 base, with 5 bases left in between. Germline CDR1 and CDR2: SGHVS and FQNEAQ. There are 13 residues in the CDR3. In DNA form, the CDR3 reads TGTGCCAGCAGCTTGCAGCGCACAGATACGCAGTATTTT. Translated: CASSLQRTDTQYF.

The rearrangement links TRBV12-2 to TRBJ1-3; the listed D gene, TRBD1, was not tested against the DNA. TRBV12-2 is a known pseudogene. The CDR3 runs 15 residues. DNA for the CDR3: TGTGCAAGTCGCCAGGGACAGGGGACTGGAAACACCATATATTTT. Translation: CASRQGQGTGNTIYF.

The count of this clone is one. The chain is built from TRBV27 and TRBJ1-2, with 7 bases fitting TRBD1. Germline loops: CDR1 MNHEY, CDR2 SMNVEV (reference sequence). This CDR3 is 12 amino acids long. Losses at the gene ends were 3 bases for V and 6 bases for J; bases not matched to a gene: 1. CDR3 sequence (DNA): TGTGCCAGCAGTTTGACAGGGCATGGCTACACCTTC. Translation: CASSLTGHGYTF.

The J gene is TRBJ1-5, the V gene TRBV29-1, with no clear D. There are 14 residues in the CDR3. Germline CDR1 and CDR2: SQVTM and ANQGSEA. The V end lost 0 bases, the J end lost 4 bases, and 10 bases lay between the germline ends. CDR3 in amino acids: CSVEERLFNQPQHF. Written as DNA, the CDR3 is TGCAGCGTTGAAGAAAGACTTTTTAATCAGCCCCAGCATTTT. The variable domain in full, with the rest retrieved from reference TRBV29-1 and TRBJ1-5, is SAVISQKPSRDICQRGTSLTIQCQVDSQVTMMFWYRQQPGQSLTLIATANQGSEATYESGFVIDKFPISRPNLTFSTLTVSNMSPEDSSIYLCSVEERLFNQPQHFGDGTRLSIL.

The chain carries TRBV28 and TRBJ1-5; a weak D match, TRBD1 (5 bases). CDR1 MDHEN and CDR2 SYDVKM come from the germline V gene. Trimming cost V 2 bases and J 7 bases, with 9 bases left between them. The CDR3 is 13 residues long. Written as DNA, the CDR3 is TGTGCCAGCAGTTTAGACCAGGGACAGCCCCAGCATTTT. This encodes CASSLDQGQPQHF.

The J gene is TRBJ2-3, the V gene TRBV5-1; D perhaps matches TRBD1 (5 bases). Between the trimmed V and J ends, which lost 2 bases and 0 bases, there was a span of 10 bases. Germline values: CDR1 SGHRS, CDR2 YFSETQ. This CDR3 has 15 residues. The CDR3 DNA reads as TGCGCCAGCAGCTTATTCCAGGGCAGCACAGATACGCAGTATTTT. Its protein is CASSLFQGSTDTQYF.

The chain employs TRBV7-9 and TRBJ2-3, with 10 bases matching TRBD2. The CDR3 totals 17 residues. Germline V CDR1 and CDR2: SEHNR, FQNEAQ (reference sequence). V lost 1 base to trimming and J lost 2 bases; unmatched junction nucleotides: 6. CDR3 sequence reads: CASSLGLLAGFTDTQYF. The CDR3 DNA reads as TGTGCCAGCAGCTTAGGCCTACTAGCGGGATTCACAGATACGCAGTATTTT.

As for this clone: The sample has other DNA sequences that encode this CDR3 too. The J gene is TRBJ2-6, the V gene TRBV18, with D perhaps matching TRBD1 or TRBD2 (5 bases each). V was cut by 1 base and J by 2 bases, with 15 bases left in between. Germline V gene data show CDR1 as KGHSH and CDR2 as LQKENI. This CDR3 is 18 amino acids long. The CDR3 DNA follows: TGTGCCAGCTCACCACTGCAGGGCCCCGGGGCTGGGGCCAACGTCCTGACTTTC. Translated, it gives CASSPLQGPGAGANVLTF.

This clone is a singleton in its sample. The chain carries TRBV21-1 and TRBJ1-5; the table's D call TRBD1 went unverified against the DNA. TRBV21-1 is designated a pseudogene. This CDR3 comprises 17 residues. CDR3 sequence: CASSKVEQRYSNQPQHF. The DNA for the CDR3 is TGTGCCAGCAGCAAAGTGGAACAGAGATATAGCAATCAGCCCCAGCATTTT.

The chain has TRBV4-3 and TRBJ1-6; D gene ambiguous. From germline, CDR1 is LGHNA and CDR2 YSLEER. There are 16 residues in the CDR3. V lost 0 bases, J lost 3 bases, and 9 bases lay in between. The CDR3 is CASSQDINSYNSPLHF. In DNA form, the CDR3 reads TGCGCCAGCAGCCAAGATATTAACAGCTATAATTCACCCCTCCACTTT.

The chain links TRBV24-1 to TRBJ2-1; 12 bases fit TRBD2. After removal of 4 bases from V and 3 bases from J, the junction contained 6 bases not matched to a gene. Looked up from germline, CDR1 is KGHDR and CDR2 is SFDVKD. This CDR3 comprises 17 residues. The chain's CDR3 is CATSDNGLAGNYNEQFF. In DNA, the CDR3 is TGTGCCACCAGTGACAACGGACTAGCGGGGAACTACAATGAGCAGTTCTTC.

The chain has TRBV12-5 and TRBJ1-2; 10 bases fit TRBD1. With V trimmed by 7 bases and J by 6 bases, 8 bases remained unmatched. Germline V gives CDR1 LGHNT, CDR2 FRNRAP. There are 14 residues in the CDR3. As DNA, the CDR3 is TGTGCTAGTGCCATCTCGGGGACAGGGGATGGCTACACCTTC. Translation gives CASAISGTGDGYTF.

The chain has TRBV11-3 and TRBJ2-1; D perhaps matches TRBD1 (6 bases). Germline assignment: CDR1 SGHNT and CDR2 YENEEA. The CDR3 covers 14 residues. V was shortened by 2 bases and J by 3 bases, with 8 bases between the two germline ends. CDR3 region: CASSLTGNYNEQFF. DNA for the CDR3: TGTGCCAGCAGCTTAACAGGGAACTACAATGAGCAGTTCTTC.

The V call is TRBV7-2, the J call TRBJ2-5; weak D call: TRBD2 (6 bases). CDR1 SGHTA and CDR2 FQGNSA come from the germline V gene. This CDR3 contains 15 residues. V lost 5 bases and J lost 0, with 13 bases in between. This CDR3 is CASSRASAYQETQYF. The CDR3 bases are TGTGCCAGCAGCCGCGCTAGCGCTTACCAAGAGACCCAGTACTTC.

The table lists this clone with a count of one. The V call is TRBV7-9, the J call TRBJ2-7, with a weak D call TRBD2 (6 bases). V was shortened by 5 bases and J by 2 bases, with 10 bases between the two germline ends. CDR3 size: 13 residues. CDR1 is SEHNR, CDR2 FQNEAQ, per germline (reference sequence). Here the CDR3 DNA reads TGTGCCAGCAGCGCGAAGCGGGCCTACGAGCAGTACTTC. Its translation: CASSAKRAYEQYF.

The gene calls are TRBV7-9 and TRBJ2-3; TRBD1 or TRBD2 may be the D gene (5 bases each). The germline gives CDR1 SEHNR, CDR2 FQNEAQ (reference sequence). The CDR3 consists of 17 residues. V gave up 5 bases and J gave up 3 bases, with 21 bases separating them. CDR3 in DNA: TGTGCCAGCAGCCCCCGAGGGTCCATCCAGGGAACAGATACGCAGTATTTT. Its translation: CASSPRGSIQGTDTQYF.

The CDR3 sequence: CASSLNPENTGELFF. The CDR3 DNA reads TGCGCCAGCAGCCTAAATCCGGAGAACACCGGGGAGCTGTTTTTT. This chain joins TRBV5-1 and TRBJ2-2; D ambiguous. CDR3 length: 15 residues. The germline CDR1 and CDR2 sequences are SGHRS and YFSETQ. V lost 4 bases and J 1 base, leaving 11 bases between the germline ends. The full variable domain, completed using reference TRBV5-1 and TRBJ2-2, is KAGVTQTPRYLIKTRGQQVTLSCSPISGHRSVSWYQQTPGQGLQFLFEYFSETQRNKGNFPGRFSGRQFSNSRSEMNVSTLELGDSALYLCASSLNPENTGELFFGEGSRLTVL.

The chain has TRBV10-3 and TRBJ1-5; no definite D call. The CDR3 contains 15 residues. Per germline, CDR1 ENHRY and CDR2 SYGVKD. V was shortened by 5 bases and J by 0 bases, with 11 bases between the two germline ends. CDR3 sequence: CAISPGLHSNQPQHF. CDR3 nucleotide sequence: TGTGCCATCAGTCCCGGGTTACATAGCAATCAGCCCCAGCATTTT.

The chain links TRBV30 to TRBJ2-5; no reliable D call. Trimming removed 1 base at V and 1 base at J, with 10 bases between. The length of the CDR3 is 14 residues. Germline values: CDR1 GTSNPN, CDR2 SVGIG (reference sequence). The CDR3 sequence is CAWSDTEPQETQYF. The CDR3 DNA sequence: TGTGCCTGGAGTGACACAGAACCCCAAGAGACCCAGTACTTC.

V usage is TRBV24-1 and J usage is TRBJ2-5; possibly TRBD1 or TRBD2 for D (5 bases each). Germline CDR1 reads KGHDR; CDR2 reads SFDVKD. The CDR3 consists of 14 residues. Trimming shortened V by 3 bases and J by 4 bases, and 11 bases separated the two germline ends. The CDR3 reads CATSDATGGETQYF. The CDR3 DNA reads as TGTGCCACCAGTGATGCTACAGGAGGAGAGACCCAGTACTTC.

The sample holds one count of this clone. This sequence joins TRBV6-5 and TRBJ1-2, with 8 bases matching TRBD1. The V and J ends lost 4 bases and 1 base, in that order; junction bases with no gene match: 5. This CDR3 region has 15 residues. CDR1 is MNHEY and CDR2 is SVGAGI in the germline V gene. DNA of the CDR3: TGTGCCAGCAGTTCCTATGGACAGGGTAACTATGGCTACACCTTC. Residues: CASSSYGQGNYGYTF.

This clone was counted only a few times. This chain joins TRBV6-1 and TRBJ1-6; weak D call: TRBD1 (6 bases). V gave up 3 bases and J gave up 8 bases, with 14 bases separating them. Germline CDR1 reads MNHNS; CDR2 reads SASEGT. The CDR3 totals 15 residues. CDR3 protein: CASSEGAVKYSPLHF. CDR3 DNA: TGTGCCAGCAGTGAGGGGGCCGTCAAATATTCACCCCTCCACTTT.

The chain combines TRBV28 with TRBJ2-2; TRBD1 aligns across 8 bases. The junction had 8 bases not matched to a gene; V was cut back by 5 bases and J by 6 bases. The CDR3 loop spans 15 amino acids. CDR1 and CDR2 from the germline V gene are MDHEN and SYDVKM. The CDR3, as DNA: TGTGCCAGCAGTCCAGGGGGCTCTCGCTCCGGGGAGCTGTTTTTT. It encodes CASSPGGSRSGELFF.

This clone has only a few counts. The chain combines TRBV28 with TRBJ1-1; TRBD1 aligns across 7 bases. After removal of 8 bases from V and 1 base from J, the junction contained 7 bases not matched to a gene. CDR3 size: 14 residues. Germline V gene data show CDR1 as MDHEN and CDR2 as SYDVKM. CDR3 region: CASSPGQWNTEAFF. CDR3 bases: TGTGCCAGCTCCCCGGGACAGTGGAACACTGAAGCTTTCTTT.

This sequence joins TRBV6-1 and TRBJ1-4, with no clear D. Germline lookup yields CDR1 MNHNS and CDR2 SASEGT. V dropped 0 bases and J dropped 4 bases, with 12 bases sitting between them. The CDR3 is made up of 16 amino acids. CDR3 sequence (DNA): TGTGCCAGCAGTGAAGCGTGGACGGATTATAATGAAAAACTGTTTTTT. Translated, it gives CASSEAWTDYNEKLFF.

The chain employs TRBV30 and TRBJ2-4; maybe TRBD1 (5 bases). CDR3 length: 14 residues. Per germline, CDR1 GTSNPN and CDR2 SVGIG (reference sequence). The CDR3 region is CAFSNAGAKNIQYF. The DNA for the CDR3 is TGTGCTTTCTCAAACGCAGGGGCCAAAAACATTCAGTACTTC.

The rearrangement joins TRBV7-2 to TRBJ2-5; D is perhaps TRBD2 (6 bases). This CDR3 has 15 residues. V was pared by 5 bases and J by 2 bases, with 15 bases between. Germline V gene data show CDR1 as SGHTA and CDR2 as FQGNSA. CDR3 sequence: CASSPRTSGQETQYF. As DNA, the CDR3 is TGTGCCAGCAGCCCCCGAACCAGCGGGCAAGAGACCCAGTACTTC.

The gene calls are TRBV4-1 and TRBJ2-3; D may be TRBD1 or TRBD2 (5 bases each). The CDR3 runs 14 residues. From germline, CDR1 is MGHRA and CDR2 YSYEKL. The V end lost 0 bases, the J end lost 7 bases, and 11 bases lay between the germline ends. CDR3 nucleotide sequence: TGCGCCAGCAGCCAAGAGTCGGGACGAAATACGCAGTATTTT. Its protein is CASSQESGRNTQYF.